Shown below are 15 T cell receptor beta chains from a single sample sequenced in a study of blood T cell repertoires in COVID-19 (dated by TCRdb to about 2020). The library was obtained by the immunoSEQ multiplex PCR assay. This immuneACCESS table, as held by TCRdb, lists in-frame sequences with V and J called but not all clones. Of the missing ones, under half trace to an unresolved V gene in checked studies; the others have no known cause. In this sample the table shows around 220,000 clones, under 90% of which occur a single time. Jointly, the top ten make up about 4.5% of the sample. Sequenced: peripheral blood. These receptors originate from a man aged 45-65 years with acute or convalescent COVID-19.

This chain connects TRBV6-1 to TRBJ2-5; TRBD2 aligns across 9 bases. The germline CDR1 and CDR2 sequences are MNHNS and SASEGT. V lost 4 bases and J lost 1; bases outside the gene matches: 7. The CDR3 is made up of 16 amino acids. In DNA form, the CDR3 reads TGTGCCAGCAGTGCGTCTAGCGGGGCATTCCAAGAGACCCAGTACTTC. This sequence encodes CASSASSGAFQETQYF.

The rearrangement joins TRBV7-2 to TRBJ1-2; weak D call: TRBD1 (5 bases). This CDR3 has 14 residues. CDR1 is SGHTA, CDR2 FQGNSA, per germline. Trimming removed 0 bases at V and 4 bases at J, with 9 bases between. For the CDR3, the DNA is TGTGCCAGCAGCTTAGCCCAGGGACTCTATGGCTACACCTTC. This gives the protein CASSLAQGLYGYTF.

This sequence joins TRBV7-8 and TRBJ1-4, with 10 positions matching TRBD1. Trimming took 5 bases from V and 6 from J; bases not matched to a gene: 6. CDR1 SGHVS and CDR2 FQNEAQ come from the germline V gene. This CDR3 region has 15 residues. The CDR3 sequence is CASSPGGQGYEKLFF. The DNA of the CDR3 is TGTGCCAGCAGCCCGGGGGGACAGGGGTATGAAAAACTGTTTTTT.

V usage is TRBV5-5 and J usage is TRBJ2-1, with TRBD2 identical over 16 bases. The V segment lost 4 bases and the J segment 1 base; nucleotides outside the gene matches: 8. CDR3 length: 19 amino acids. The germline CDR1 and CDR2 sequences are SGHKS and YYEKEE (reference sequence). CDR3 nucleotide sequence: TGTGCCAGCAGCCCCTTGGGACTAGCGGGGGGGCCATCCTACAATGAGCAGTTCTTC. Residues: CASSPLGLAGGPSYNEQFF.

The chain employs TRBV19 and TRBJ2-2; 11 nucleotides agree with TRBD2. After removal of 2 bases from V and 6 bases from J, the junction contained 2 bases not matched to a gene. The CDR3 is 15 residues long. Germline assignment: CDR1 LNHDA and CDR2 SQIVND (reference sequence). The CDR3: CASSISSGGPGELFF. The DNA of the CDR3 is TGTGCCAGTAGTATATCTAGCGGGGGGCCCGGGGAGCTGTTTTTT.

CDR3 loop: CASSQGKRQPQHF. DNA of the CDR3: TGTGCCAGCTCACAGGGGAAACGGCAGCCCCAGCATTTT. The V and J genes are TRBV18 and TRBJ1-5; D may be TRBD1 (5 bases). Germline loops: CDR1 KGHSH, CDR2 LQKENI. V gave up 4 bases and J gave up 7 bases, with 11 bases separating them. The CDR3 has 13 residues.

This clone was seen a handful of times. The chain employs TRBV6-5 and TRBJ1-4; tentative D call: TRBD1 (6 bases). The CDR3 has 14 residues. Germline V lookup: CDR1 MNHEY, CDR2 SVGAGI. Trimming shortened V by 7 bases and J by 7 bases, and 16 bases separated the two germline ends. The CDR3 DNA is TGTGCCAGCATGATTAGGGGGTCATTTGAAAAACTGTTTTTT. This translates into CASMIRGSFEKLFF.

The chain carries TRBV7-9 and TRBJ2-6; 8 bases map to TRBD1. The CDR3 extends over 16 amino acids. CDR1 and CDR2 from the germline V gene are SEHNR and FQNEAQ (reference sequence). The V and J ends lost 5 bases and 1 base, in that order; junction bases with no gene match: 4. The DNA of the CDR3 is TGTGCCAGCAGCCATAGGACAGGGTCTGGGGCCAACGTCCTGACTTTC. It translates to CASSHRTGSGANVLTF. Full variable domain (remainder filled in from reference TRBV7-9 and TRBJ2-6): DTGVSQNPRHKITKRGQNVTFRCDPISEHNRLYWYRQTLGQGPEFLTYFQNEAQLEKSRLLSDRFSAERPKGSFSTLEIQRTEQGDSAMYLCASSHRTGSGANVLTFGAGSRLTVL.

This chain uses TRBV10-3 with TRBJ2-3; TRBD1 matches 9 bases. J was trimmed by 0 bases and V by 4 bases; bases with no gene match: 11. Germline CDR1 is ENHRY and CDR2 is SYGVKD. The CDR3 spans 18 residues. The CDR3: CAISGVGGGTGSTDTQYF. The CDR3 coding sequence is TGTGCCATCAGTGGGGTTGGGGGAGGGACAGGGAGCACAGATACGCAGTATTTT.

The rearrangement links TRBV11-3 to TRBJ2-1; 7 positions match TRBD1. The V gene's germline CDR1 is SGHNT and CDR2 YENEEA. This CDR3 is built from 14 residues. Germline trimming cut 3 bases from V and 9 bases from J; bases unmatched to any gene: 8. CDR3 amino acids: CASSFTGVLGEQFF. As DNA, the CDR3 is TGTGCCAGCAGCTTCACAGGGGTTCTGGGTGAGCAGTTCTTC.

This chain connects TRBV5-8 to TRBJ2-1; TRBD2 agrees at 10 bases. Germline V gene sequence: CDR1 SGHTS, CDR2 YDEGEE. This CDR3 spans 16 amino acids. V shed 2 bases and J 5 bases; nucleotides not matched to a gene: 7. The CDR3 DNA sequence: TGTGCCAGCAGCTTAGGAACTAGCGGGATGCACAATGAGCAGTTCTTC. Encoded protein: CASSLGTSGMHNEQFF.

The count of this clone is one. The V and J genes are TRBV2 and TRBJ2-7; D unresolved. The CDR3 consists of 14 residues. Trimming shortened V by 2 bases and J by 3 bases, and 11 bases separated the two germline ends. The germline V gene has CDR1 SNHLY and CDR2 FYNNEI. CDR3 in amino acids: CASSENPTLYEQYF. The CDR3 DNA is TGTGCCAGCAGTGAAAATCCCACTCTCTACGAGCAGTACTTC.

This rearrangement joins TRBV7-9 to TRBJ1-5; TRBD1 matches 7 bases. CDR1 and CDR2 from the germline V gene are SEHNR and FQNEAQ (reference sequence). Trimming cost V 2 bases and J 3 bases; bases outside gene matches: 4. The CDR3 contains 15 residues. CDR3 bases: TGTGCCAGCAGCTTACAGGGGACAGTCAATCAGCCCCAGCATTTT. This translates into CASSLQGTVNQPQHF.

The genes are TRBV6-5 and TRBJ2-2; a weak D match, TRBD1 (6 bases). The germline V gene has CDR1 MNHEY and CDR2 SVGAGI. The CDR3 has 14 amino acids. Between the trimmed V and J ends, which lost 7 bases and 4 bases, there was a span of 13 bases. The CDR3 protein is CASILGQPTGELFF. The DNA of the CDR3 is TGTGCCAGCATATTAGGACAGCCCACCGGGGAGCTGTTTTTT.

Only a few counts were recorded for this clone. Other DNA sequences in this sample translate to the same CDR3. The rearrangement links TRBV19 to TRBJ1-6, with D perhaps TRBD1 (6 bases). Germline V CDR1 and CDR2: LNHDA, SQIVND (reference sequence). The CDR3 spans 13 residues. The ends were cut back, 3 bases at V and 7 bases at J, with 7 bases in the middle. CDR3 DNA sequence: TGTGCCAGTAGTATTACAGGGAATTCACCCCTCCACTTT. This encodes CASSITGNSPLHF.